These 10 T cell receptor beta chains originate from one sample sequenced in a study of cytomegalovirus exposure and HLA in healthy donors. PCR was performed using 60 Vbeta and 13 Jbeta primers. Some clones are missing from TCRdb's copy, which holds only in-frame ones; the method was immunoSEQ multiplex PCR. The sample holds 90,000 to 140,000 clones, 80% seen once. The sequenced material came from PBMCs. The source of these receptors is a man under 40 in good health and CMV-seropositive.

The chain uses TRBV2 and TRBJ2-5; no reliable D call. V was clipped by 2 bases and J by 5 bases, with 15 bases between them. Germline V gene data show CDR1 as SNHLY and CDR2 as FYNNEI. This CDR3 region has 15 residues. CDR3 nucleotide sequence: TGTGCCAGCAGTGAAACTCGGCGGTGGCTGGAGACCCAGTACTTC. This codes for CASSETRRWLETQYF. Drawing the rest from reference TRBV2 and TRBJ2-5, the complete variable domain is EPEVTQTPSHQVTQMGQEVILRCVPISNHLYFYWYRQILGQKVEFLVSFYNNEISEKSEIFDDQFSVERPDGSNFTLKIRSTKLEDSAMYFCASSETRRWLETQYFGPGTRLLVL.

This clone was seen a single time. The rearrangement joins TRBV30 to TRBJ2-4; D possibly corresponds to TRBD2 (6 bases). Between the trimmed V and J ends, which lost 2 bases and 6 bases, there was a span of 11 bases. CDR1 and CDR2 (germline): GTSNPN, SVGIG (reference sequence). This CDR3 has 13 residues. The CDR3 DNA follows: TGTGCCTGGAGTCAGGGAGGTGGAAACATTCAGTACTTC. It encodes CAWSQGGGNIQYF.

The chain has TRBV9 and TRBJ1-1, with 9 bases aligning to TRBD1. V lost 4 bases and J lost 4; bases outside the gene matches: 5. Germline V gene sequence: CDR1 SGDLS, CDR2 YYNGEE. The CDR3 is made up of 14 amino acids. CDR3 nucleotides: TGTGCCAGCAGCCCTCGACAGGGGGGCACTGAAGCTTTCTTT. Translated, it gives CASSPRQGGTEAFF.

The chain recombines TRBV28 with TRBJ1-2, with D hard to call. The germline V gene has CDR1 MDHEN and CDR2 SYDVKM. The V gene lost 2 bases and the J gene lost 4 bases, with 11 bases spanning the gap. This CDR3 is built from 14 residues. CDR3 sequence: CASSLGGLVYGYTF. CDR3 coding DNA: TGTGCCAGCAGTTTAGGTGGGCTCGTCTATGGCTACACCTTC.

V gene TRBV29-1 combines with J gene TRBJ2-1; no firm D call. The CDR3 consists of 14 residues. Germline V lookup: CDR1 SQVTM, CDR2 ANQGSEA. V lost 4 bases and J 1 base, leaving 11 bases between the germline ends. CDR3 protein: CSVAYPQSYNEQFF. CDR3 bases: TGCAGCGTTGCATACCCACAGTCCTACAATGAGCAGTTCTTC.

CDR3: CASSFFRGGTEAFF. CDR3 DNA: TGCGCCAGCAGCTTTTTTCGGGGTGGCACTGAAGCTTTCTTT. The rearrangement links TRBV5-1 to TRBJ1-1; no reliable D call. The CDR3 has 14 residues. V lost 2 bases, J lost 4 bases, and 12 bases lay in between. Germline loops: CDR1 SGHRS, CDR2 YFSETQ.

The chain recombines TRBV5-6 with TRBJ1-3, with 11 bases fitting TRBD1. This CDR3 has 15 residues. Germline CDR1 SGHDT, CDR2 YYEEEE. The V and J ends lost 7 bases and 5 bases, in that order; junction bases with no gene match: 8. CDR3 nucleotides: TGTGCCAGCGGACAGGGGGCAGAGGGAAGAAACACCATATATTTT. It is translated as CASGQGAEGRNTIYF.

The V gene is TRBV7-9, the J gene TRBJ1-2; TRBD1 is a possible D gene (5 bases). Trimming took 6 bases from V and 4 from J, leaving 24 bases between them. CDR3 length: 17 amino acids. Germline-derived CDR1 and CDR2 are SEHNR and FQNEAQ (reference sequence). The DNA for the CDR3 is TGTGCCAGCAGTCCAAATCCGCGGTCAGGGTGGAGCTATGGCTACACCTTC. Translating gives CASSPNPRSGWSYGYTF.

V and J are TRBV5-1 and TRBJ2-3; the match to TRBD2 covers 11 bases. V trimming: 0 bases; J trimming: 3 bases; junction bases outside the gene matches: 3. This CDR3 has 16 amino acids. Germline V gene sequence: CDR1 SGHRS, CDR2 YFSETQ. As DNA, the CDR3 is TGCGCCAGCAGCTTGGCCACTAGCGGGGGAACAGATACGCAGTATTTT. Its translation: CASSLATSGGTDTQYF.

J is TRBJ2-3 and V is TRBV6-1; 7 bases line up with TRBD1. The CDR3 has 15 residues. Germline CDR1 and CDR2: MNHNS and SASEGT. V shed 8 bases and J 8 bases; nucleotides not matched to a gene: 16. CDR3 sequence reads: CASGEQGTSSSTQYF. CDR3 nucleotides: TGTGCCAGCGGGGAACAGGGGACGTCATCTTCTACGCAGTATTTT.